This T cell receptor beta chain comes out of a study of blood T cell repertoires in COVID-19. In the study's own analysis: By means of reference gene primer amplification, nucleated cell counts were estimated. The repertoire was sequenced with immunoSEQ multiplex PCR; TCRdb's copy has only in-frame clones and lacks some. That table supplies the V and J calls and clone size; D and trimming were determined from the DNA. The top ten clones hold around 12% of a sample with fewer than 200,000 clones, about 86% of them seen once. Those enrolled in Seattle joined during active infection and were followed longitudinally afterward. This clone was picked up one time. Other DNA sequences of this sample code for an identical CDR3. Trimming removed 5 bases at V and 3 bases at J, with 10 bases between. The CDR3 spans 13 residues. The germline V gene has CDR1 SGHNT and CDR2 YENEEA.

The receptor's source is a woman in her 70s with COVID-19, enrolled during active disease. The gene calls are TRBV11-3 and TRBJ1-2, with D possibly TRBD1 on 6 matching bases. The specimen was peripheral blood. The CDR3 sequence is CASSLGQDYGYTF. For the CDR3, the DNA is TGTGCCAGCAGCCTGGGACAAGACTATGGCTACACCTTC. The entire variable domain, with the rest obtained from reference TRBV11-3 and TRBJ1-2, is as follows: EAGVVQSPRYKIIEKKQPVAFWCNPISGHNTLYWYLQNLGQGPELLIRYENEEAVDDSQLPKDRFSAERLKGVDSTLKIQPAELGDSAVYLCASSLGQDYGYTFGSGTRLTVV.